This record looks at one T cell receptor beta chain sequence and its context. The clone's antigen remains unknown. No base quality information exists; no much larger clone differs at one position. The cohort consisted of 600 to 750 healthy bone marrow donors. At the time of sampling, all cohort members were nominally healthy, though unrecorded immune exposures were likely present. The donor was CMV seronegative and belonged to the group of 320 or so seronegative cohort members. Each donor provided a peripheral blood sample, and peripheral blood mononuclear cells were used for TCR beta sequencing. Genomic DNA was extracted from the blood cell samples with the Qiagen DNeasy Blood Extraction Kit. The method behind the library was the immunoSEQ multiplex PCR assay. For the multiplex PCR, a mixture combining 60 forward primers for TCR Vbeta segments and 13 reverse primers for TCR Jbeta segments was used. Amplification of the CDR3 region of rearranged TCR beta genes was performed with a multiplex PCR assay on genomic DNA. Amplified TCR beta libraries were sequenced as 87-base-pair reads on the Illumina HiSeq System. In the paper's pipeline: In a later analysis, tens of millions of unique TCR beta chains were counted across the approximately 640 repertoires, and around 10 million of these chains were shared by at least two donors. Raw reads were error-corrected and collapsed into unique sequences with a nearest-neighbor algorithm that merged closely related sequences to remove PCR and sequencing errors. V, D and J gene segments were assigned by aligning CDR3 sequences to IMGT reference sequences. For a sequence to be retained, a match of at least six nucleotides to both a V gene segment and a J gene segment was required. A rearrangement was called productive if the CDR3 had no stop codons and remained in frame with V and J, and every other rearrangement was called non-productive. Following IMGT convention, CDR3 was defined as the stretch from the second conserved V-encoded cysteine up to the conserved J-encoded phenylalanine. The earlier analysis of 500 to 650 of the donors excluded any sequence lacking an unambiguous match to a single V gene segment. An earlier analysis of 500 to 700 of the donors classified V segments as functional when productive rearrangements were above 56.7% and as segregating when the standard deviation between donors was above 5%. A statistical classification framework was developed to diagnose cytomegalovirus status using the catalog of TCR beta chain sequences. V and J gene assignment, in a later analysis, came from comparing TCR nucleotide sequences with IMGT/GENE-DB human TR gene sequences. Using the TCRdist pipeline, a later analysis assigned CDR3 sequences along with most-parsimonious VDJ recombination scenarios. In a later analysis, every TCR beta chain was defined by the combination of its CDR3 amino acid sequence and its V-gene family, and reads without a unique V-gene family were dropped. As a way to deal with suspected cross-contamination and a sequencing artifact, a later analysis dropped 592 nucleotide sequences that were highly shared and had low generation probability. For each public chain, a later analysis derived a clonal expansion index from normalized ranks of inferred template counts within each repertoire. In a later analysis, generation probabilities were computed using a VDJ recombination model fitted to out-of-frame rearrangements, and the results were checked against IGoR. A later analysis scored TCR-TCR, TCR-HLA and TCR-CMV co-occurrence with hypergeometric tests, applying a repertoire-size bias correction to TCR pairs. In a later analysis, false discovery rates were estimated by permuting HLA or CMV assignments 20 times. In a later analysis, co-occurring TCRs were grouped using DBSCAN, with TCRdist sequence similarity added in when clustering inside HLA-allele-positive subsets. For co-occurrence clustering, repertoires with fewer than 30,000 or more than 120,000 public chains were excluded, along with five repertoires with anomalous nucleotide sharing. What TCRdb holds here is the immuneACCESS table cut down to in-frame rearrangements. Part of the clones is not present; checked against another copy, under half of the missing clones reflect an unresolved V gene, and the others are unexplained. D and trimming come from the DNA, and the V and J calls and clone size come from that table. Counted in this sample were tens of thousands of clones; 65% to 85% of them appeared once. 2.9% of the sample lies in the top ten.

This entry comes from a study of cytomegalovirus exposure and HLA in healthy donors (dated by TCRdb to the late 2010s). Background on the whole study: According to an earlier analysis of 587 of the donors, some 180 million T cells yielded approximately 120 million unique TCR beta sequences and approximately 280 Gb of sequence data. An early release that covered some 640 HLA-typed donors contained 300 to 350 gigabases of sequencing data and approximately 85 million unique TCR sequences. Across about 380 genotyped donors of the cohort, an average of 235,054 unique TCR beta nucleotide sequences per donor were sequenced, and 15% to 20% of those sequences were non-productive. High-throughput TCR immunosequencing, statistical association of individual TCRs with disease status, and machine learning were combined to predict cytomegalovirus infection status. Roughly five DR-DQ haplotypes were handled as single units for association and clustering, since linkage in the cohort was strong. Rather than using new phenotypic data, the later analysis identified candidate immune exposures from TCR beta sequences and from how often those sequences occurred across donors. HLA typing covered class I and class II loci at four-digit resolution. The study aimed to test whether signatures of past pathogen exposure could be identified by cataloging public T cell receptors. An earlier analysis of 587 of the donors used high-throughput TCR beta sequencing to judge whether each TCR beta V gene segment behaved as functional or pseudogenic. Donor age, sex, ethnicity and CMV serostatus were compiled together with the repertoire data. Typing coverage differed by locus: A, B, C, DRB1 and DQB1 were typed in roughly 629-630 donors, DQA1 in 522, DPA1 in roughly 590, and DPB1 in just under 480. Among the roughly 400 genotyped donors, around 81% belonged to the genetic ancestry cluster associated with self-reported Caucasian donors. Every repertoire in the discovery cohort had been generated on one and the same sequencing platform. A later analysis re-examined previously published TCR beta repertoires from more than 650 donors and added high-resolution HLA genotyping to investigate patterns of TCR occurrence. A separate validation cohort of roughly 130 different subjects was used in addition to the approximately 640-subject first cohort. The study profiled the T cell repertoires of some 610 subjects by immunosequencing and related them to cytomegalovirus serostatus. A later genetic analysis took genome-wide SNP genotypes for about 60% of the roughly 670 donors and used that subset as a discovery cohort. The paper as a whole reports these results and caveats: It was suggested by the authors that the approach could potentially be generalized to other disease states and immunological phenotypes. Across donors, most TCR sequences were observed very rarely, whereas some public TCRs were present in many individuals. When HLA alleles, especially DR and DQ, strongly co-occurred, TCR associations were difficult to assign to individual alleles. At a false discovery rate of 0.05, a later analysis linked under 20,000 TCR beta sequences to specific HLA alleles. According to a later analysis, parvovirus B19, influenza, CMV and Epstein-Barr virus appeared linked to several top co-occurrence clusters. Most CMV-associated TCR beta chains appeared to be HLA-restricted in a later analysis, and the HLA associations seemed to be driven largely by CMV exposure. Because counts were too low, fewer than 20 rarely observed V segments, including chromosome 9 orphons, were excluded from the earlier analysis of under 650 of the donors. A later genetic analysis reported fewer N-insertions in productive TCRs among donors in an Asian-associated ancestry cluster than the roughly 720-donor mean. The study listed 150 to 200 TCR beta chains as associated with cytomegalovirus. Three of the identified cytomegalovirus-associated TCR beta chains were confirmed in vitro to be specific for cytomegalovirus antigens. This cohort had only TCR beta chains sequenced, and the lack of alpha or paired-chain data limited which features could be detected. Because HLA typing was unavailable for some donors at each locus, only the typed subset was used in association tests. CMV serostatus was the only immune exposure information available for the cohort. Some IMGT-functional V segments, including TRBV6-2 and TRBV6-3, could not be told apart with the 87-base-pair reads, so those segments were excluded. In a later genetic analysis, a missense DCLRE1C variant was associated with V-gene and J-gene trimming of TCR beta chains, and the association was replicated in an independent cohort. Broadly in line with IMGT annotations, most TCR beta V segments showed up in productive rearrangements about 87% or about 30% of the time in an earlier analysis of under 700 of the donors. A further reported finding was that TCR beta sequences accurately predicted the HLA-A and HLA-B alleles for most subjects in the first cohort. A group of highly shared sequence variants was considered likely to be a technical artifact of the sequencing pipeline. In a later analysis, HLA-associated TCR beta chains showed more clonal expansion and lower generation probabilities than non-associated chains that were equally common. The classifier was reported to diagnose cytomegalovirus status with high specificity and sensitivity in both the original cohort and the validation cohort. Correlated functional status among segregating V segments might be attributable to linkage disequilibrium, but an unknown experimental factor could not be ruled out. Roughly uniform sequencing depth across donors was assumed in presence/absence analyses, although this assumption may not hold. In a later analysis, the rate of TCR association differed among HLA loci, with DRB1 alleles having the most associated TCRs and HLA-C alleles having the fewest.

V was cut back by 6 bases and J by 4 bases, leaving a gap of 15 bases between them. The CDR3, from cysteine to phenylalanine, totals 15 residues. The only DNA kept is the CDR3, 45 bases in frame from the first base. This chain is built from TRBV23-1 and TRBJ2-2, and the D gene may be TRBD1, 6 bases matching. TRBV23-1 is known as an ORF, though its function is uncertain. Sequencing was carried out using PBMCs. This TCR was sampled from a woman aged 30 to 39 in good health and CMV-seronegative. The DNA sequence reads TGCGCCAGCAGGGTTGGGGGCCGGTGCACCGGGGAGCTGTTTTTT. Its product reads: CASRVGGRCTGELFF.